Below are 8 T cell receptor beta chains sequenced from a single sample in a study of monozygotic twins with cystic fibrosis. The assay was immunoSEQ multiplex PCR, and TCRdb's table has in-frame clones only and misses some. The sample lists tens of thousands of clones, roughly 96% occurring once. The sample taken for sequencing was blood. Source of these receptors: a girl aged 2 to 9 with cystic fibrosis.

The gene calls are TRBV2 and TRBJ1-1; D possibly corresponds to TRBD1 (5 bases). Germline CDR1 SNHLY, CDR2 FYNNEI. The CDR3 is 12 residues long. Trimming took 5 bases from V and 7 from J, leaving 11 bases between them. The CDR3 DNA follows: TGTGCCAGCAGTAAGTCAGGGTTTGAAGCTTTCTTT. Translating gives CASSKSGFEAFF.

The sample holds one count of this clone. The chain combines TRBV27 with TRBJ1-2; D remains unclear. V was shortened by 3 bases and J by 8 bases, with 19 bases between the two germline ends. The CDR3 totals 15 residues. CDR1 and CDR2 from the germline V gene are MNHEY and SMNVEV (reference sequence). CDR3 protein: CASSLFAGSVYGYTF. In nucleotides, the CDR3 is TGTGCCAGCAGTTTGTTTGCGGGAAGCGTTTACGGCTACACCTTC.

The chain links TRBV10-3 to TRBJ2-5; perhaps D is TRBD1 or TRBD2 (5 bases each). There are 15 residues in the CDR3. V lost 4 bases to trimming and J lost 0 bases, with 12 bases between them. Looked up from germline, CDR1 is ENHRY and CDR2 is SYGVKD. CDR3 in amino acids: CAISVWQGDQETQYF. In nucleotides, the CDR3 is TGTGCCATCAGTGTATGGCAGGGAGACCAAGAGACCCAGTACTTC.

V usage is TRBV7-9 and J usage is TRBJ1-1; 10 bases agree with TRBD1. Looked up from germline, CDR1 is SEHNR and CDR2 is FQNEAQ (reference sequence). Germline trimming cut 7 bases from V and 3 bases from J; bases unmatched to any gene: 14. The CDR3 loop spans 17 amino acids. The CDR3 DNA reads as TGTGCCAGCACCTTCATCGGGACAGGGGCTACCTACACTGAAGCTTTCTTT. This encodes CASTFIGTGATYTEAFF.

The V call is TRBV19, the J call TRBJ1-5, with 8 bases fitting TRBD1. Losses at the gene ends were 3 bases for V and 6 bases for J; bases not matched to a gene: 7. Germline V lookup: CDR1 LNHDA, CDR2 SQIVND (reference sequence). This CDR3 comprises 15 residues. The CDR3: CASSIYSGGLQPQHF. Written as DNA, the CDR3 is TGTGCCAGTAGTATTTATTCAGGGGGCCTTCAGCCCCAGCATTTT.

The J gene is TRBJ2-2, the V gene TRBV2; tentatively, D is TRBD1 (6 bases). Trimming pared 6 bases from V and 1 base from J, leaving 9 bases between. Germline CDR1 and CDR2: SNHLY and FYNNEI. CDR3 length: 14 residues. For the CDR3, the DNA is TGTGCCAGCAGGAAGGACAGGAACACCGGGGAGCTGTTTTTT. Its protein product is CASRKDRNTGELFF.

The CDR3 bases are TGTGCCAGCAGTCCAACTCGGGAGCAAGAGACCCAGTACTTC. Its translation: CASSPTREQETQYF. This chain links TRBV28 with TRBJ2-5; a possible D gene is TRBD2 (6 bases). The V end lost 5 bases, the J end lost 2 bases, and 12 bases lay between the germline ends. The CDR3 is 14 amino acids. Germline CDR1 reads MDHEN; CDR2 reads SYDVKM.

This clone was found once. V gene TRBV6-5 combines with J gene TRBJ2-5; possible D gene TRBD1, 5 bases. CDR3 length: 14 residues. Germline CDR1 is MNHEY and CDR2 is SVGAGI. V shed 3 bases and J shed 5 bases, with 13 bases lying between them. The chain's CDR3 is CASSYGRAGETQYF. The DNA of the CDR3 is TGTGCCAGCAGTTATGGCAGGGCAGGCGAGACCCAGTACTTC.